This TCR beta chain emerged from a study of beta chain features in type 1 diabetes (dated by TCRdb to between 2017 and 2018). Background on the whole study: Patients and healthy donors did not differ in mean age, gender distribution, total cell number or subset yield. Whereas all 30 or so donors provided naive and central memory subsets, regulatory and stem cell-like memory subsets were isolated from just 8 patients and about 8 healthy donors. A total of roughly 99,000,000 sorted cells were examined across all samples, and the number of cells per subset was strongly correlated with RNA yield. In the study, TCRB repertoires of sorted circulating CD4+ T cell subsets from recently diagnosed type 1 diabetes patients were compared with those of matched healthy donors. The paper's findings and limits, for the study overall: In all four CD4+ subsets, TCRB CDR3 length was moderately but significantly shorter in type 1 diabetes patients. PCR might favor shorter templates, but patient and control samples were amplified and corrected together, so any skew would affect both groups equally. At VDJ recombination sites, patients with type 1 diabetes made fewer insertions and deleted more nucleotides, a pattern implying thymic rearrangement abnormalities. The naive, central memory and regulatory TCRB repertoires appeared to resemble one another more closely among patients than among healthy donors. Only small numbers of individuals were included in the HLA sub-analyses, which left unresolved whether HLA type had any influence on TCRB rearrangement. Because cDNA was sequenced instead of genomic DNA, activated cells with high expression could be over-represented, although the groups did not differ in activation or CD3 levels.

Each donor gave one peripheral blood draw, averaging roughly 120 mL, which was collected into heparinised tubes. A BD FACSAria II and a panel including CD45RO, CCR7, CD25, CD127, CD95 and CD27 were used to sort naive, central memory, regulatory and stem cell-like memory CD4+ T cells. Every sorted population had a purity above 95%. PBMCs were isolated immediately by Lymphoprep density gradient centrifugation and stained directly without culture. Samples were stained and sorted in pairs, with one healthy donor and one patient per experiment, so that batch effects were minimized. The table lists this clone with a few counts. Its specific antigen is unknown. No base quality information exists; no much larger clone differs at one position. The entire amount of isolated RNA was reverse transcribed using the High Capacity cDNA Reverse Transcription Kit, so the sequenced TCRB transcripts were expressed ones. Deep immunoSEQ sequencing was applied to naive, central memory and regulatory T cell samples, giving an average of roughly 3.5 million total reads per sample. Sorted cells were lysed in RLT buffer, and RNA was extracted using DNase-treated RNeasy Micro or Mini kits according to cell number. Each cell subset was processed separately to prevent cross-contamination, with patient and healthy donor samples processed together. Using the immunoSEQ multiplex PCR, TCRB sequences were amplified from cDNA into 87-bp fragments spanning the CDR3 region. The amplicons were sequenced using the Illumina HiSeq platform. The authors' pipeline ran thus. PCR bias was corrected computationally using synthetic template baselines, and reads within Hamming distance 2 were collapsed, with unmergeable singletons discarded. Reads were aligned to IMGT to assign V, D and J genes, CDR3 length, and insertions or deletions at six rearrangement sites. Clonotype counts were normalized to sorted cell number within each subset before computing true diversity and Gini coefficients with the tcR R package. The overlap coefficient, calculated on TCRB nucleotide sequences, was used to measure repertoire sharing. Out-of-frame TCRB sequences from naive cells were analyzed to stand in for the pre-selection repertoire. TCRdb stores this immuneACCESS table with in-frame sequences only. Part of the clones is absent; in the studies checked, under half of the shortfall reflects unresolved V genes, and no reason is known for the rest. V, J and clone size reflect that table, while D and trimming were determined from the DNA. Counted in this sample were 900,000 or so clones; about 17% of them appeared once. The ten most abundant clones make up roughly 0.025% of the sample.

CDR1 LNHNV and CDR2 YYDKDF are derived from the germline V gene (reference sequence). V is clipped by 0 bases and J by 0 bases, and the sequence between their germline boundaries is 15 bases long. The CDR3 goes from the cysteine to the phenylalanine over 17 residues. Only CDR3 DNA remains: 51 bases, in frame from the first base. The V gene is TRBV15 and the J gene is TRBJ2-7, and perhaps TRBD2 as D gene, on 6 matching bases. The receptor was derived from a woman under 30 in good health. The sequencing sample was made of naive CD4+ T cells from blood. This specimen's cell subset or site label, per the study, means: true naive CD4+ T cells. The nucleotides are TGTGCCACCAGCAGAGACCGGTACCCCGGGGGCTCCTACGAGCAGTACTTC. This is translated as CATSRDRYPGGSYEQYF.